A single TCR beta chain is shown here with its context. What it recognizes is unknown. These data come from a study of T cell repertoires in cytomegalovirus infection. Study results and limitations: Ex vivo, HLA-C-restricted CMV-specific TCR beta clonotypes prevailed over the rest of the response.

A single record per CDR3 protein comes from TCRdb applying MiXCR to the reads. This sample has roughly 120,000 distinct CDR3 sequences; 30% to 40% occur once, and the top ten carry 58%. Germline V gives CDR1 MGHRA, CDR2 YSYEKL. CDR3 length: 15 residues. The V end lost 4 bases, the J end lost 7 bases, and 16 bases lay between the germline ends. The V gene is TRBV4-1, the J gene TRBJ2-2; possibly TRBD1 for D (6 bases). The origin of this receptor is a human donor in good health (CMV status not recorded). Some clones in this sample may be carry-over from other donors' samples. The sequenced sample was CD8+ T cells from cultured PBMCs, obtained from culture after CMV antigen stimulation. DNA of the CDR3: TGCGCCAGCAGCCGAGACAAGGGGGTGTACGGGGAGCTGTTTTTT. Translating it yields CASSRDKGVYGELFF.